This T cell receptor beta chain came from a study of T cell responses to AZD1222 COVID-19 vaccine. Points from the study as a whole: Targets within unmutated variant regions were reportedly found for nearly half of spike-specific TCRs. Recipients of two AZD1222 doses showed rising Spike-specific TCR breadth and depth. Among vaccine-associated CD4 TCRs, coverage spanned spike, with dominance at 160-218 and 743-854. Donor demographics were predominantly white British with a female majority; clonal diversity may be underestimated.

Data came from immunoSEQ multiplex PCR; TCRdb stores just in-frame clones and leaves some out. The repertoire holds more than 250,000 clones, more than 80% seen once, with approximately 0.52% in the top ten. Details on this clone: What it binds is unknown.

The specimen comprised peripheral blood, sampled on day 0 of AZD1222 vaccination. The TCR sequence derives from an adult in good health.

The chain's CDR3 is CATSGAGGPNNSPLHF. The CDR3 DNA reads TGTGCCACATCTGGGGCAGGGGGGCCTAATAATTCACCCCTCCACTTT. V usage is TRBV2 and J usage is TRBJ1-6; 7 bases match TRBD1. The CDR3 has 16 residues. The V and J ends lost 10 bases and 5 bases, in that order; junction bases with no gene match: 14. Per the germline V gene, CDR1 is SNHLY and CDR2 is FYNNEI.